The following is a T cell receptor (beta chain) sequence with its context. What it binds is not known. The data were produced by immunoSEQ multiplex PCR, yet TCRdb's version contains in-frame clones alone and is incomplete. This table holds fewer than 85,000 clones, 70% to 90% found once. This entry comes from a study of a mutant IDH1 vaccine in newly diagnosed glioma. For the study at large: Sex among treated patients split 62.5% male, approximately 38% female; mean age was roughly 40 years. Prior therapy was radiotherapy, temozolomide, or both; most received both. Whole-study results and caveats: Alterations occurring in top peripheral T cell clonotypes seemed unrelated to pseudoprogression. Immune responses arising from the vaccine appeared in 90% to 95% of patients.

Germline assignment: CDR1 SGHKS and CDR2 YYEKEE (reference sequence). V was pared by 0 bases and J by 0 bases, with 7 bases between. The CDR3 runs to 15 residues. The time point here: baseline, week 1 (first vaccination visit). The treatment denotes: pre-vaccination baseline after standard-of-care therapy. This chain uses TRBV5-5 with TRBJ1-5; no reliable D call. This receptor was obtained from a man aged 25-40 years with glioma. The sample consisted of PBMCs, taken from a glioma patient treated with radiotherapy, temozolomide or both. The CDR3 sequence: CASSLAVTSNQPQHF. The CDR3 bases are TGTGCCAGCAGCTTGGCGGTCACTAGCAATCAGCCCCAGCATTTT.